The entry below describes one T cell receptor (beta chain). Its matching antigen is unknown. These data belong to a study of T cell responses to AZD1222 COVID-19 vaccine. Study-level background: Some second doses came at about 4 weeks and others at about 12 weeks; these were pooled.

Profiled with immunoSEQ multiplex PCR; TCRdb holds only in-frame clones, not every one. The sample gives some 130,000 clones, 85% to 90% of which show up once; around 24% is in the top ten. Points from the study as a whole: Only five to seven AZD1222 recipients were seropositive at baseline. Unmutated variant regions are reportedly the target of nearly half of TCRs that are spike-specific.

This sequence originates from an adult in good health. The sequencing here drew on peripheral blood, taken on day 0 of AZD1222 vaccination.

DNA for the CDR3: TGCGCCAGCAGCTTGGAAGGGACAGGGGGCACAGATACGCAGTATTTT. This gives the protein CASSLEGTGGTDTQYF. The chain recombines TRBV5-1 with TRBJ2-3; 10 bases line up with TRBD1. Germline V gene sequence: CDR1 SGHRS, CDR2 YFSETQ. The CDR3 spans 16 residues. The V gene end was trimmed by 0 bases and the J gene end by 1 base; junction bases not matched to a gene: 2.